These 28 T cell receptor beta chains came from one sample sequenced in a study of T-cell reconstitution after alpha-beta-depleted transplantation in children. Preparing the TCRbeta library involved the use of unique molecular identifiers. TCRdb used MiXCR to reprocess the PCR reads, holding one entry per CDR3 protein. Of 300,000 or so distinct CDR3 sequences listed, roughly 21% are singletons. Sequencing was performed on PBMCs, mostly from graft donor cells, taken 180 days after TCRalphabeta/CD19-depleted stem cell transplant. The source is a male patient aged 10 to 17 who had a stem cell transplant for acute lymphoblastic leukemia, so the T cells may come from the graft donor.

This clonotype turned up a few times. The V call is TRBV20-1, the J call TRBJ1-1; D uncertain. V was shortened by 0 bases and J by 1 base, with 6 bases between the two germline ends. CDR3 length: 13 residues. Germline V gene sequence: CDR1 DFQATT, CDR2 SNEGSKA (reference sequence). The CDR3 sequence: CSARDWANTEAFF. DNA for the CDR3: TGCAGTGCTAGAGATTGGGCGAACACTGAAGCTTTCTTT.

This clonotype was counted a few times. The chain recombines TRBV29-1 with TRBJ2-1, with D tentatively TRBD2 (6 bases). V was pared by 3 bases and J by 2 bases, with 11 bases between. Germline assignment: CDR1 SQVTM and CDR2 ANQGSEA. There are 14 residues in the CDR3. The CDR3 nucleotides are TGCAGCGTTGAGGCTCCGGGGGCCTACAATGAGCAGTTCTTC. The encoded protein is CSVEAPGAYNEQFF.

Remarks on this clonotype: Since the CDR3 does not end with the conserved phenylalanine or tryptophan, this likely comes from a read error. The V call is TRBV6-2 or TRBV6-3, the J call TRBJ2-5; D unresolved. Looked up from germline, CDR1 is MNHEY and CDR2 is SVGEGT. The V gene lost 0 bases and the J gene lost 6 bases, with 8 bases spanning the gap. The CDR3 totals 13 residues. The CDR3, as DNA: TGTGCCAGCAGTTACTCGTCGGTTCAGACCCAGTACTCC. This gives the protein CASSYSSVQTQYS.

This chain connects TRBV20-1 to TRBJ2-2; D is uncertain. V was shortened by 6 bases and J by 3 bases, with 8 bases between the two germline ends. CDR3 length equals 12 residues. From germline, CDR1 is DFQATT and CDR2 SNEGSKA (reference sequence). In nucleotides, the CDR3 is TGCAGTGCAAAGACCCACACCGGGGAGCTGTTTTTT. This translates into CSAKTHTGELFF.

This clonotype is a singleton in its sample. The gene calls are TRBV19 and TRBJ2-5, with 7 bases identical to TRBD1. CDR3 length: 16 residues. V lost 5 bases to trimming and J lost 3 bases; unmatched junction nucleotides: 12. Germline V gene data show CDR1 as LNHDA and CDR2 as SQIVND (reference sequence). Written as DNA, the CDR3 is TGTGCCAGTAGTTGGGGGTCCTACAGGGGTAAAGAGACCCAGTACTTC. This gives the protein CASSWGSYRGKETQYF.

This clonotype has a handful of counts. The rearrangement links TRBV7-2 to TRBJ1-2, with TRBD1 as a possible D gene (5 bases). Germline loops: CDR1 SGHTA, CDR2 FQGNSA. Trimming took off 2 bases at V and 5 bases at J, with 15 bases between the two ends. The CDR3 is made up of 15 amino acids. CDR3 in amino acids: CASSLLLGRGYGYTF. The CDR3 DNA reads TGTGCCAGCAGCTTACTCCTGGGGAGGGGATATGGCTACACCTTC.

The chain is built from TRBV29-1 and TRBJ1-3, with D possibly TRBD1 on 5 matching bases. CDR1 is SQVTM, CDR2 ANQGSEA, per germline. This CDR3 is built from 17 residues. Trimming removed 4 bases at V and 0 bases at J, with 19 bases between. CDR3 in DNA: TGCAGCGTTGTTAGATTCGGTGGGGCCCGCTCTGGAAACACCATATATTTT. The encoded protein is CSVVRFGGARSGNTIYF.

This clonotype was detected only a few times. The chain has TRBV29-1 and TRBJ1-2, with a weak D call TRBD1 (6 bases). CDR1 is SQVTM and CDR2 is ANQGSEA in the germline V gene. The CDR3 covers 11 residues. Trimming shortened V by 5 bases and J by 4 bases, and 8 bases separated the two germline ends. The CDR3 loop is CSVRDTYGYTF. The CDR3 DNA reads as TGCAGCGTTCGGGACACCTATGGCTACACCTTC.

The chain carries TRBV6-5 and TRBJ1-5; D uncertain. The CDR3 is 14 amino acids. V lost 1 base, J lost 2 bases, and 6 bases lay in between. Germline CDR1 MNHEY, CDR2 SVGAGI. The CDR3 spells CASSYFFGNQPQHF. The CDR3 coding sequence is TGTGCCAGCAGTTACTTTTTTGGCAATCAGCCCCAGCATTTT.

This clonotype was picked up a small number of times. The rearrangement links TRBV11-1 to TRBJ2-2; 14 positions match TRBD2. The CDR3 loop spans 20 amino acids. V was pared by 7 bases and J by 5 bases, with 18 bases of the junction left unmatched. The germline V gene encodes CDR1 SGHAT and CDR2 FQDESV (reference sequence). The DNA for the CDR3 is TGTGCCAGCAACCGATCCCCGGGACTAGCGGGAGCCCGGGCGACCGGGGAGCTGTTTTTT. This encodes CASNRSPGLAGARATGELFF.

This clonotype was counted at least ten times. This sequence joins TRBV7-6 and TRBJ2-3; 10 bases align to TRBD1. Unmatched junction bases numbered 7, after V lost 0 bases and J lost 7 bases. The CDR3 has 16 amino acids. Germline V gene sequence: CDR1 SGHVS, CDR2 FNYEAQ. CDR3 coding DNA: TGTGCCAGCAGCTTAGCCATCCGGGACAGGGGAAATACGCAGTATTTT. Translated: CASSLAIRDRGNTQYF.

This clonotype was seen a handful of times. This chain connects TRBV29-1 to TRBJ2-3; 8 bases line up with TRBD2. CDR1 is SQVTM, CDR2 ANQGSEA, per germline. V dropped 5 bases and J dropped 4; count of bases not matched to a gene: 5. The CDR3 runs 13 residues. In DNA form, the CDR3 reads TGCAGCGTTCCGGGAGGGCCCCCAGATACGCAGTATTTT. This gives the protein CSVPGGPPDTQYF.

The chain has TRBV27 and TRBJ2-3; D unclear. In germline, CDR1 is MNHEY, CDR2 SMNVEV (reference sequence). Trimming cost V 0 bases and J 6 bases, with 10 bases left between them. CDR3 size: 14 residues. The CDR3 here is CASSLSRGSDTQYF. The CDR3 DNA is TGTGCCAGCAGTTTATCCCGAGGTAGCGATACGCAGTATTTT.

The table lists this clonotype with a few counts. The chain employs TRBV5-1 and TRBJ2-5; 8 nucleotides line up with TRBD1. The ends lost 4 bases at V and 3 bases at J; junction bases unmatched: 5. Germline V gives CDR1 SGHRS, CDR2 YFSETQ. The CDR3 length is 14 residues. Here the CDR3 reads CASSETTGEETQYF. Here the CDR3 DNA reads TGCGCCAGCAGCGAAACGACAGGGGAAGAGACCCAGTACTTC.

The chain couples TRBV6-1 to TRBJ2-1, with TRBD2 matching 12 bases. This CDR3 is 19 amino acids long. V dropped 5 bases and J dropped 6; count of bases not matched to a gene: 17. The germline V gene encodes CDR1 MNHNS and CDR2 SASEGT. CDR3 DNA sequence: TGTGCCAGCAGTAGGGGGAAACTAGCGGGAGGCTCCAGACGCAATGAGCAGTTCTTC. This translates into CASSRGKLAGGSRRNEQFF.

Many counts were recorded for this clonotype. The chain recombines TRBV29-1 with TRBJ2-1; 8 nucleotides line up with TRBD1. Germline-derived CDR1 and CDR2 are SQVTM and ANQGSEA. This CDR3 is built from 18 residues. J gave up 3 bases and V 0 bases, and 13 bases lay outside the gene matches. DNA for the CDR3: TGCAGCGTTGAAGAAGGGGACGACAGGGGCCTTCTCTACAATGAGCAGTTCTTC. Translation gives CSVEEGDDRGLLYNEQFF.

V usage is TRBV27 and J usage is TRBJ2-1; 7 bases fit TRBD2. The CDR3 extends over 17 amino acids. Trimming at V came to 5 bases and at J to 4 bases, leaving 14 bases not matched to a gene. CDR1 is MNHEY, CDR2 SMNVEV, per germline (reference sequence). This chain's CDR3 is CASSPGTTRLTYNEQFF. As DNA, the CDR3 is TGTGCCAGCAGTCCAGGGACTACTCGACTCACTTACAATGAGCAGTTCTTC.

This clonotype was counted between two and nine times. This chain uses TRBV27 with TRBJ2-7, with D perhaps TRBD2 (6 bases). Germline CDR1 reads MNHEY; CDR2 reads SMNVEV (reference sequence). V was pared by 7 bases and J by 3 bases, with 16 bases between. There are 14 residues in the CDR3. In DNA form, the CDR3 reads TGTGCCAGCACATGGTCCGGAGGGTTCTACGAGCAGTACTTC. Translating gives CASTWSGGFYEQYF.

Only a few counts were recorded for this clonotype. This chain uses TRBV27 with TRBJ2-3; 13 positions match TRBD2. The CDR3 extends over 18 amino acids. With V trimmed by 0 bases and J by 2 bases, 5 bases remained unmatched. Germline assignment: CDR1 MNHEY and CDR2 SMNVEV (reference sequence). In DNA, the CDR3 is TGTGCCAGCAGTTTATCCCTCGGACTAGCGGGAGACACAGATACGCAGTATTTT. This gives the protein CASSLSLGLAGDTDTQYF.

The chain couples TRBV5-1 to TRBJ2-1, with D unresolved. Between the trimmed V and J ends, which lost 9 bases and 6 bases, there was a span of 13 bases. The CDR3 is made up of 12 amino acids. Germline V CDR1 and CDR2: SGHRS, YFSETQ. This chain's CDR3 is CATSRFRNEQFF. The CDR3, as DNA: TGCGCCACTTCGCGGTTCCGCAATGAGCAGTTCTTC. The full variable domain, rest sourced from reference TRBV5-1 and TRBJ2-1, is KAGVTQTPRYLIKTRGQQVTLSCSPISGHRSVSWYQQTPGQGLQFLFEYFSETQRNKGNFPGRFSGRQFSNSRSEMNVSTLELGDSALYLCATSRFRNEQFFGPGTRLTVL.

The J gene is TRBJ1-2, the V gene TRBV20-1; D is unclear. Trimming removed 3 bases at V and 8 bases at J, with 10 bases between. The CDR3 has 11 residues. The germline gives CDR1 DFQATT, CDR2 SNEGSKA (reference sequence). This CDR3 reads CSARVRKGYTF. The CDR3 nucleotides are TGCAGTGCTAGGGTGCGGAAGGGCTACACCTTC.

There are a few counts of this clonotype. The chain employs TRBV27 and TRBJ2-7; tentatively, D is TRBD2 (6 bases). V lost 3 bases and J 1 base, leaving 10 bases between the germline ends. This CDR3 region has 14 residues. Germline V gives CDR1 MNHEY, CDR2 SMNVEV (reference sequence). The CDR3 loop reads CASSFSGASYEQYF. CDR3 coding DNA: TGTGCCAGCAGTTTTAGCGGAGCATCCTACGAGCAGTACTTC.

This clonotype came up many times. The CDR3 region has the DNA TGTGCCAGCAGTTTTCCTGACAGGCGATCCAAAAACATTCAGTACTTC. It translates to CASSFPDRRSKNIQYF. This rearrangement joins TRBV12-3 or TRBV12-4 to TRBJ2-4; possible D gene TRBD1, 6 bases. Trimming cost V 3 bases and J 2 bases, with 14 bases left between them. CDR3 length: 16 residues.

There are a few counts of this clonotype. The chain joins TRBV20-1 to TRBJ1-1, with 8 bases lining up with TRBD1. The CDR3 spans 14 residues. The germline V gene encodes CDR1 DFQATT and CDR2 SNEGSKA (reference sequence). Trimming cost V 5 bases and J 0 bases; bases outside gene matches: 5. The CDR3 here is CSADRGGLNTEAFF. The DNA for the CDR3 is TGCAGTGCTGACAGGGGCGGGTTGAACACTGAAGCTTTCTTT.

The sample holds a few counts of this clonotype. The CDR3 protein is CASSLGGTSGYEQYF. In nucleotides, the CDR3 is TGCGCCAGCAGCTTGGGTGGGACTAGCGGTTACGAGCAGTACTTC. The chain has TRBV5-1 and TRBJ2-7, with 11 bases identical to TRBD2. Germline V gene lookup returns CDR1 SGHRS and CDR2 YFSETQ. CDR3 size: 15 residues. V was pared by 0 bases and J by 4 bases, with 3 bases of the junction left unmatched.

This clonotype was observed many times. This chain connects TRBV4-1 to TRBJ2-3, with D possibly matching TRBD1 (6 bases). This CDR3 has 16 residues. The germline V gene encodes CDR1 MGHRA and CDR2 YSYEKL. The V gene lost 4 bases and the J gene lost 2 bases, with 16 bases spanning the gap. CDR3 protein: CASSLTQGSTTDTQYF. The CDR3 bases are TGCGCCAGCAGCCTGACCCAGGGGTCTACCACAGATACGCAGTATTTT.

In this sample, this clonotype turned up a few times. The chain carries TRBV7-8 and TRBJ2-1; unclear D gene. Trimming removed 8 bases at V and 2 bases at J, with 16 bases between. The CDR3 spans 15 residues. Germline values: CDR1 SGHVS, CDR2 FQNEAQ. For the CDR3, the DNA is TGTGCCAGCGGCACTCCAGGTATACCCTACAATGAGCAGTTCTTC. As protein: CASGTPGIPYNEQFF.

This chain uses TRBV6-5 with TRBJ1-5; 9 nucleotides agree with TRBD1. Germline V gene sequence: CDR1 MNHEY, CDR2 SVGAGI. CDR3 size: 16 residues. Trimming at V came to 4 bases and at J to 0 bases, leaving 4 bases not matched to a gene. CDR3 in amino acids: CASSSATGGSNQPQHF. CDR3 bases: TGTGCCAGCAGTTCGGCGACAGGGGGTAGCAATCAGCCCCAGCATTTT.